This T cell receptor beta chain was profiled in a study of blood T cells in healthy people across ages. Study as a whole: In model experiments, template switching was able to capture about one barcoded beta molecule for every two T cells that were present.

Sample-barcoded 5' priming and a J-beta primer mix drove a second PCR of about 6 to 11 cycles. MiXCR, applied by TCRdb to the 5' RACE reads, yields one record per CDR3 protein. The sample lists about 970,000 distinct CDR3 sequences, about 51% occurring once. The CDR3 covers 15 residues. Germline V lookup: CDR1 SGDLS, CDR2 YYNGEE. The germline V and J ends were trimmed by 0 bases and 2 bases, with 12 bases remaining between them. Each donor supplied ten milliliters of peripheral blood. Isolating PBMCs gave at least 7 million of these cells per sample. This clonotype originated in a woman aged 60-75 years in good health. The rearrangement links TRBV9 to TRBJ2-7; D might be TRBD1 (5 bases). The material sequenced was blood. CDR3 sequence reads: CASSVGGQLAYEQYF. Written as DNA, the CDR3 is TGTGCCAGCAGCGTAGGTGGACAATTGGCCTACGAGCAGTACTTC.